This T cell receptor beta chain was captured in a study of control samples from healthy donors and cancer patients. CDR1 is SNHLY, CDR2 FYNNEI, per germline. Trimming cost V 2 bases and J 0 bases, with 14 bases left between them. This CDR3 contains 18 residues. The table came from immunoSEQ multiplex PCR; TCRdb's copy has only in-frame clones and leaves some out. The sample lists fewer than 200,000 clones, around 95% seen once, with 4.1% in the top ten. The specimen sequenced was blood. The receptor's source is a woman aged 55-70 years in good health. The chain recombines TRBV2 with TRBJ1-6; the D is unclear. CDR3 sequence: CASSETVDLISYNSPLHF. The CDR3, as DNA: TGTGCCAGCAGTGAAACGGTGGATCTTATCTCCTATAATTCACCCCTCCACTTT.